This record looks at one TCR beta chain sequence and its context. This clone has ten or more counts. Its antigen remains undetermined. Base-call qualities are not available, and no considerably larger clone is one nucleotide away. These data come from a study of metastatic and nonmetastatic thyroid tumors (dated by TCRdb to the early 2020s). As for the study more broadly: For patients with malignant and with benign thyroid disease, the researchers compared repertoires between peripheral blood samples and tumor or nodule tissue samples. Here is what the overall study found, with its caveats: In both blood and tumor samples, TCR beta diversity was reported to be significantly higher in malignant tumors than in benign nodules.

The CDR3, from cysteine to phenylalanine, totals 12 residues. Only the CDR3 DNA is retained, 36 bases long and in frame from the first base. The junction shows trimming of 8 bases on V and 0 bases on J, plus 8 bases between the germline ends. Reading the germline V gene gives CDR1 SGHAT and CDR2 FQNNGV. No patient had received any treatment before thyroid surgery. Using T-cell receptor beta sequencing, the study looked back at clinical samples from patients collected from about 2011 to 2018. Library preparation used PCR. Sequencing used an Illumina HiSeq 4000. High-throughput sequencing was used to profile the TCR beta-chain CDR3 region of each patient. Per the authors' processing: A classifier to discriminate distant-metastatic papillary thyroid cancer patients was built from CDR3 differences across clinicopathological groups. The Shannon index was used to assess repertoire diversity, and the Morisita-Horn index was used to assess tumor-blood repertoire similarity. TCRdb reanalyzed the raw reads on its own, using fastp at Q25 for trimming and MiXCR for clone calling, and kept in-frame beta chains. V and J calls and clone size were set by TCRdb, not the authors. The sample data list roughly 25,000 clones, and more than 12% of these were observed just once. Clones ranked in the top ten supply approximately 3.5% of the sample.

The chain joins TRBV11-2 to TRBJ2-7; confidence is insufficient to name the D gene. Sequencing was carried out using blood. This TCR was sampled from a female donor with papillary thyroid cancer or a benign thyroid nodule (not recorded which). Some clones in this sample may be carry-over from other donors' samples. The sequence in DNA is TGTGCCAGCGCCGCCCCCTCCTACGAGCAGTACTTC. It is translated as CASAAPSYEQYF.